This T cell receptor (beta chain) was recorded in a study of early T cells in non-severe SARS-CoV-2 infection. Study findings and constraints: A preference for anti-spike CD8 responses marked VDJdb matching, which missed private and CD4 specificities.

This clonotype turned up a few times. Its antigen is undetermined. The CDR3 totals 15 residues. V was trimmed by 2 bases and J by 1 base, leaving 9 bases between them. TCRdb passed the 5' RACE reads through MiXCR, listing each CDR3 protein once. The sample has about 40,000 distinct CDR3 sequences, around 6.3% seen once. J is TRBJ2-1 and V is TRBV12-3 or TRBV12-4; D perhaps matches TRBD1 (5 bases). The sample here was whole blood, taken at baseline. The sequence came from an adult who was a healthcare worker with PCR-confirmed SARS-CoV-2 infection or an uninfected control (not recorded which). DNA of the CDR3: TGTGCCAGCAGTTTATTTCAGGGATCCTACAATGAGCAGTTCTTC. It yields the protein CASSLFQGSYNEQFF.